A selection of T cell receptor beta chains follows, all from one sample in a study of cytomegalovirus exposure and HLA in healthy donors. Here immunoSEQ multiplex PCR was the method, and the copy in TCRdb shows in-frame clones only, minus some. Counted here are 270,000 or so clones, roughly 89% occurring once; the ten biggest clones make up around 4.2%. The sample was PBMCs. These receptor sequences come from a man aged 40-49 years in good health and CMV-seropositive. Both conserved end residues are part of each CDR3. Fields, in order: CDR3 length, D gene, J gene, V gene, clone size, CDR3 DNA, CDR3 protein. A D gene is named only where the DNA matches it firmly. Only some rows state a clone size, as once, few, many or a class for expanded clones.

15,TRBD1,TRBJ1-4,TRBV19,once,TGTGCCAGTAGTATTGCAACAGGGGCGAATGAAAAACTGTTTTTT,CASSIATGANEKLFF
15,TRBD1,TRBJ2-7,TRBV2,-,TGTGCCAGCAGGGCGGACAGGTCCGATGCCTACGAGCAGTACTTC,CASRADRSDAYEQYF
14,-,TRBJ2-7,TRBV7-2,few,TGTGCCAGCAGCTTATCATGGAGCTCCTACGAGCAGTACTTC,CASSLSWSSYEQYF
15,-,TRBJ1-3,TRBV25-1,-,TGTGCCAGCAGACAGGTTCCGGCCTCTGGAAACACCATATATTTT,CASRQVPASGNTIYF
14,TRBD2,TRBJ2-7,TRBV7-2,-,TGTGCCAGCAGCTTAACTAGCGGGGCTTACGAGCAGTACTTC,CASSLTSGAYEQYF
15,TRBD1,TRBJ2-3,TRBV6-5,-,TGTGCCAGCAGTTTAACAGGGGGCCGGACAGATACGCAGTATTTT,CASSLTGGRTDTQYF
14,TRBD1,TRBJ2-3,TRBV5-1,-,TGCGCCAGCACGAGGGGGCGACTCACAGATACGCAGTATTTT,CASTRGRLTDTQYF
15,-,TRBJ2-1,TRBV2,-,TGTGCCAGCAGTGAACAGGGTAGCTCCTACAATGAGCAGTTCTTC,CASSEQGSSYNEQFF
13,-,TRBJ2-7,TRBV7-9,-,TGTGCCAGCAGCTCTGGACTCGGCTACGAGCAGTACTTC,CASSSGLGYEQYF
14,-,TRBJ2-3,TRBV7-2,-,TGTGCCAGCAGCTCCGCGCTAGCTGTAGATACGCAGTATTTT,CASSSALAVDTQYF
16,TRBD1,TRBJ1-2,TRBV7-9,-,TGTGCCAGCAGCCTCCCGGGACAGACCGTTAACTATGGCTACACCTTC,CASSLPGQTVNYGYTF
13,TRBD1,TRBJ1-2,TRBV6-5,-,TGTGCCAGCAGTTTTTCAGGGGGATATGGCTACACCTTC,CASSFSGGYGYTF
14,TRBD2,TRBJ2-7,TRBV9,-,TGTGCCAGCAGCGAGGGACTAGCCCACTACGAGCAGTACTTC,CASSEGLAHYEQYF
13,-,TRBJ1-2,TRBV29-1,-,TGCAGCGTTGATAGGCAGGGAATGGGAGGCTACACCTTC,CSVDRQGMGGYTF
17,TRBD2,TRBJ2-3,TRBV5-1,-,TGCGCCAGCAGCTTGTGGGGACTAGCGGGAGGCCCAGATACGCAGTATTTT,CASSLWGLAGGPDTQYF
15,-,TRBJ2-5,TRBV15,-,TGTGCCACCAGCAGGGCGAGAAGGAGGTTGGAGACCCAGTACTTC,CATSRARRRLETQYF
15,TRBD1,TRBJ2-1,TRBV11-3,-,TGTGCCAGCAGCTTAGGCCAGGGGGCGGACAATGAGCAGTTCTTC,CASSLGQGADNEQFF
14,-,TRBJ2-5,TRBV5-4,few,TGTGCCAGCAGCTCCGCCACGGGGGTAGAGACCCAGTACTTC,CASSSATGVETQYF
17,TRBD1,TRBJ1-1,TRBV9,-,TGTGCCAGCAGCGCCAGACCCACAGGGGGCGCGAACACTGAAGCTTTCTTT,CASSARPTGGANTEAFF
14,TRBD1,TRBJ1-6,TRBV28,-,TGTGCCAGCAGATACCGGGACAGGGGGTCACCCCTCCACTTT,CASRYRDRGSPLHF
15,TRBD2,TRBJ2-2,TRBV27,-,TGTGCCAGCAGTTTAGGGGGACTAGTAATTGGGGAGCTGTTTTTT,CASSLGGLVIGELFF
15,-,TRBJ2-7,TRBV4-3,-,TGCGCCAGCAGCCAAGATCGGGCAGGACTTGACGAGCAGTACTTC,CASSQDRAGLDEQYF
12,-,TRBJ1-1,TRBV5-4,-,TGTGCCAGCAGCTTTATGAACACTGAAGCTTTCTTT,CASSFMNTEAFF
15,TRBD2,TRBJ2-7,TRBV5-6,-,TGTGCCAGCAGCGACGCCGGGACTAGCGGTAACGAGCAGTACTTC,CASSDAGTSGNEQYF
15,-,TRBJ1-5,TRBV4-3,-,TGCGCCAGCAGCCAAACCGGGACTGGCAATCAGCCCCAGCATTTT,CASSQTGTGNQPQHF
13,-,TRBJ2-1,TRBV19,-,TGTGCCAGTAGTACCTATAGCGGCAATGAGCAGTTCTTC,CASSTYSGNEQFF
13,-,TRBJ1-5,TRBV25-1,-,TGTGCCAGCAGTTCGCAGGGAAGTCAGCCCCAGCATTTT,CASSSQGSQPQHF
15,-,TRBJ2-7,TRBV28,-,TGTGCCAGCCGCCAACCAGGGGCTAATACCTACGAGCAGTACTTC,CASRQPGANTYEQYF
14,-,TRBJ2-7,TRBV28,-,TGTGCCAGCAGTTACCGGGACTTCAATTACGAGCAGTACTTC,CASSYRDFNYEQYF